The clone carrying this T cell receptor (beta chain) has only one observation. The target antigen is unknown. A much larger clone lies one base from this, so it may be a read error. Trimming stripped 7 bases from V and 2 bases from J, with 15 bases between. CDR3 length: 14 residues. CDR1 is MNHNS and CDR2 is SASEGT in the germline V gene. The data derive from a study of T and B cells in COVID-19 patients. Study context: In the active-infection cohort, about 90% of the roughly 20 patients had comorbidities linked to unfavorable COVID-19 outcome.

Notes on the study in general: At recovery TRB diversity and richness exceeded healthy donors, after highly clonal active COVID-19 repertoires. Patients with COVID-19 reportedly showed strongly skewed T cell receptor beta variable and joining gene usage.

Multiplex PCR with BIOMED2 TRB-A/B primer pools amplified TRB rearrangements. TCRdb ran MiXCR on the multiplex PCR reads and lists one entry per CDR3 protein. The data hold approximately 11,000 distinct CDR3 sequences, with just under 30% observed a single time. Each TRB amplification used about 250-550 ng of genomic DNA from blood. This sequence joins TRBV6-1 and TRBJ2-7, with D perhaps TRBD1 (6 bases). This TCR was sampled from a human donor who had recovered from COVID-19. The sample consisted of blood. The CDR3 DNA is TGTGCCAGCATGACGGGGACACCGACCTACGAGCAGTACGTC. Translation: CASMTGTPTYEQYV.